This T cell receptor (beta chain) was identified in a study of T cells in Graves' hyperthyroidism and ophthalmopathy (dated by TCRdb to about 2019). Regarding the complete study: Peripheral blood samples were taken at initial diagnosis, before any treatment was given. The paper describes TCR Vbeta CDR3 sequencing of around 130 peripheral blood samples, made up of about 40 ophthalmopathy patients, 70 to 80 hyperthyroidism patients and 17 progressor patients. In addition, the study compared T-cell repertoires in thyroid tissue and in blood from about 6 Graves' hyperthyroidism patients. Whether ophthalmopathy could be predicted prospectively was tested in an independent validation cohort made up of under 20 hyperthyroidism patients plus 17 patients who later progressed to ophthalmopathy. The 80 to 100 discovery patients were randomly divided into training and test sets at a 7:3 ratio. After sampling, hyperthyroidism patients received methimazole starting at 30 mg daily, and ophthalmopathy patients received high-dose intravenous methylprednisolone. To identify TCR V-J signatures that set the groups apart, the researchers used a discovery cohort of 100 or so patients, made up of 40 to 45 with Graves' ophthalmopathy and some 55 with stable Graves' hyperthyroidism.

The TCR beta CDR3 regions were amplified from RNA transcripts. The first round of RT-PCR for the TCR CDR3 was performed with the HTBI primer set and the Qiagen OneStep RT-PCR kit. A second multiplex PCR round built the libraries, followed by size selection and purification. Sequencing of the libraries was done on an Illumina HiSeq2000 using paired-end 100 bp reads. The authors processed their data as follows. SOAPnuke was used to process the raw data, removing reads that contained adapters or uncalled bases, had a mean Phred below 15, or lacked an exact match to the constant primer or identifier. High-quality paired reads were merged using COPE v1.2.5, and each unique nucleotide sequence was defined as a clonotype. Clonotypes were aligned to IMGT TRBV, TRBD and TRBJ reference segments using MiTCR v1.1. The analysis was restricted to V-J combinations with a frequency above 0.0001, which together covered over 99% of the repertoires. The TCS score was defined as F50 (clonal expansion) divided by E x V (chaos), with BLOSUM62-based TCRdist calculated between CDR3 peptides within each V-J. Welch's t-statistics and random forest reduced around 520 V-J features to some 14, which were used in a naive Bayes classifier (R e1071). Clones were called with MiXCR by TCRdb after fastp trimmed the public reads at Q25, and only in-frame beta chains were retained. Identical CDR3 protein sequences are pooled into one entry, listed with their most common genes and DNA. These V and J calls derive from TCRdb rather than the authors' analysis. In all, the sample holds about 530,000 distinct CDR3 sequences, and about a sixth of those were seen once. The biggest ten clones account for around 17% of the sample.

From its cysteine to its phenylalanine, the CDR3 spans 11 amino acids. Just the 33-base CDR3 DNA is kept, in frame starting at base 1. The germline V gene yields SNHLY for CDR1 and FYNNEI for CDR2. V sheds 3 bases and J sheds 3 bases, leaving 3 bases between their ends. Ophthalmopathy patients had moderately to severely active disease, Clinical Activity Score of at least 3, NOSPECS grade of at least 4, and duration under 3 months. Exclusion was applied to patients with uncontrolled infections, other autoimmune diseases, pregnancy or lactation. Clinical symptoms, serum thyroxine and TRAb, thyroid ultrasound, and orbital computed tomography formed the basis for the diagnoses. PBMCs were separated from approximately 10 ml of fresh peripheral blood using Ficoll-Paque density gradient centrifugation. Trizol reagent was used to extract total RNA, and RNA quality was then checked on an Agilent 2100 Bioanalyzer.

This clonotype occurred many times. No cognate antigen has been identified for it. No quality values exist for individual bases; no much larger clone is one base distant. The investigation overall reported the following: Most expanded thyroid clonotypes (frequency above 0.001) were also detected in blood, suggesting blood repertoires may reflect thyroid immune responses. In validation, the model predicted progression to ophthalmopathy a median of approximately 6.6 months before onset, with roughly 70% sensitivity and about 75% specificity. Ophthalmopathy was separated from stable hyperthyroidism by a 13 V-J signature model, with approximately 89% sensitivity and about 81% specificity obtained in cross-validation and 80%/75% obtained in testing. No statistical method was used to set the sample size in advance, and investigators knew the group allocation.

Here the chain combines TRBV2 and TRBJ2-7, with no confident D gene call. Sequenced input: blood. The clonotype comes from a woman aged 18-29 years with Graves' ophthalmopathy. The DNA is TGTGCCAGCAGTGAGGACTACGAGCAGTACTTC. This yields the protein CASSEDYEQYF.